This is a list of T cell receptor beta chains from one sample in a study of T-cell reconstitution after alpha-beta-depleted transplantation in children. TCRdb called the PCR reads again in MiXCR, with one record for every CDR3 protein. The table has 600,000 to 800,000 distinct CDR3 sequences, less than 15% seen once. Sequencing was performed on PBMCs, taken before TCRalphabeta/CD19-depleted stem cell transplant. Every receptor here comes from a girl under 10 years old with congenital amegakaryocytic thrombocytopenia, due to receive a stem cell transplant. CDR3s include the opening cysteine and the closing phenylalanine or tryptophan. Each record gives: J gene, V gene, D gene, CDR3 length, clone size, CDR3 protein, CDR3 DNA. A D gene is named only where the DNA matches it firmly. Some rows mark clone size as missing; the rest say once, few, many or name a class of expanded clone.

j_gene: TRBJ2-7; v_gene: TRBV29-1; d_gene: TRBD1; len: 14; abundance: -; CDR3aa: CSVESATGGFEQYF; CDR3nt: TGCAGCGTTGAGTCTGCGACAGGGGGCTTCGAGCAGTACTTC
j_gene: TRBJ2-1; v_gene: TRBV29-1; d_gene: TRBD2; len: 14; abundance: many; CDR3aa: CSVEVSGSEYEQFF; CDR3nt: TGCAGCGTTGAAGTCAGCGGGAGTGAATATGAGCAGTTCTTC
j_gene: TRBJ1-1; v_gene: TRBV7-9; d_gene: -; len: 11; abundance: many; CDR3aa: CASRWGTEAFF; CDR3nt: TGTGCCAGCAGATGGGGGACTGAAGCTTTCTTT
j_gene: TRBJ1-5; v_gene: TRBV5-1; d_gene: -; len: 14; abundance: -; CDR3aa: CDSSPGASNQPQHF; CDR3nt: TGCGACAGCAGCCCAGGGGCGAGCAATCAGCCCCAGCATTTT
j_gene: TRBJ2-7; v_gene: TRBV15; d_gene: -; len: 19; abundance: -; CDR3aa: CATSRDLGSGGGVSYEQYF; CDR3nt: TGTGCCACCAGCAGAGATCTAGGTTCGGGAGGGGGCGTCTCCTACGAGCAGTACTTC
j_gene: TRBJ2-1; v_gene: TRBV20-1; d_gene: -; len: 14; abundance: many; CDR3aa: CSANVDGGYNEQFF; CDR3nt: TGCAGTGCTAATGTCGATGGCGGATACAATGAGCAGTTCTTC
j_gene: TRBJ1-3; v_gene: TRBV10-3; d_gene: -; len: 13; abundance: many; CDR3aa: CAISDISGNTIYF; CDR3nt: TGTGCCATCAGTGACATATCTGGAAACACCATATATTTT
j_gene: TRBJ2-2; v_gene: TRBV28; d_gene: -; len: 20; abundance: -; CDR3aa: CASTLWGVVFRDCRTGELFF; CDR3nt: TGTGCCAGCACCCTTTGGGGGGTCGTCTTCCGGGACTGTCGGACCGGGGAGCTGTTTTTT
j_gene: TRBJ1-2; v_gene: TRBV20-1; d_gene: -; len: 15; abundance: many; CDR3aa: CSARDGRGREFGYTF; CDR3nt: TGCAGTGCTAGAGATGGACGGGGGCGAGAATTTGGCTACACCTTC
j_gene: TRBJ2-7; v_gene: TRBV5-6; d_gene: -; len: 9; abundance: many; CDR3aa: CASEYEQYF; CDR3nt: TGTGCCAGCGAATACGAGCAGTACTTC
j_gene: TRBJ2-1; v_gene: TRBV11-2; d_gene: TRBD2; len: 18; abundance: few; CDR3aa: CASSLVGGGGPYYNEQFF; CDR3nt: TGTGCCAGCAGCTTAGTAGGCGGGGGTGGCCCCTACTACAATGAGCAGTTCTTC
j_gene: TRBJ2-1; v_gene: TRBV12-3/TRBV12-4; d_gene: TRBD2; len: 15; abundance: many; CDR3aa: CASRAGLAVYNEQFF; CDR3nt: TGTGCCAGCAGAGCCGGACTAGCGGTCTACAATGAGCAGTTCTTC
j_gene: TRBJ2-7; v_gene: TRBV12-3/TRBV12-4; d_gene: -; len: 15; abundance: few; CDR3aa: CASSLSRRSSYEQYF; CDR3nt: TGTGCCAGCAGTTTAAGTCGTAGAAGCTCCTACGAGCAGTACTTC
j_gene: TRBJ2-5; v_gene: TRBV7-7; d_gene: -; len: 16; abundance: many; CDR3aa: CASSLQAPGPQETQYF; CDR3nt: TGTGCCAGCAGCTTACAAGCCCCAGGACCACAAGAGACCCAGTACTTC
j_gene: TRBJ2-3; v_gene: TRBV7-2; d_gene: -; len: 12; abundance: many; CDR3aa: CASSFYTDTQYF; CDR3nt: TGTGCCAGCAGCTTTTACACAGATACGCAGTATTTT
j_gene: TRBJ1-2; v_gene: TRBV29-1; d_gene: -; len: 12; abundance: few; CDR3aa: CSVEEFRPHYTF; CDR3nt: TGCAGCGTTGAAGAGTTCCGGCCCCACTACACCTTC
j_gene: TRBJ2-3; v_gene: TRBV3-1; d_gene: TRBD2; len: 16; abundance: few; CDR3aa: CASSPLTSGRPDTQYF; CDR3nt: TGTGCCAGCAGCCCGTTAACTAGCGGGAGACCAGATACGCAGTATTTT
j_gene: TRBJ2-7; v_gene: TRBV7-6; d_gene: -; len: 15; abundance: many; CDR3aa: CASSFAGPPGEVQYF; CDR3nt: TGTGCCAGCAGTTTTGCGGGACCGCCGGGGGAGGTGCAGTACTTC
j_gene: TRBJ2-2; v_gene: TRBV5-6; d_gene: -; len: 14; abundance: few; CDR3aa: CASSLAHTTGELFF; CDR3nt: TGTGCCAGCAGCTTGGCCCATACCACCGGGGAGCTGTTTTTT
j_gene: TRBJ1-2; v_gene: TRBV9; d_gene: -; len: 14; abundance: few; CDR3aa: CASSVDEGGYGYTF; CDR3nt: TGTGCCAGCAGCGTAGATGAGGGGGGCTATGGCTACACCTTC
j_gene: TRBJ2-2; v_gene: TRBV5-6; d_gene: -; len: 17; abundance: many; CDR3aa: CASSRTTQRSNTGELFF; CDR3nt: TGTGCCAGCAGCCGGACAACCCAGCGATCGAACACCGGGGAGCTGTTTTTT
j_gene: TRBJ2-7; v_gene: TRBV20-1; d_gene: TRBD2; len: 16; abundance: many; CDR3aa: CSARGGVGLAAYEQYF; CDR3nt: TGCAGTGCTAGAGGGGGAGTGGGACTAGCGGCCTACGAGCAGTACTTC
j_gene: TRBJ2-1; v_gene: TRBV11-2; d_gene: -; len: 13; abundance: many; CDR3aa: CASSLDINNEQFF; CDR3nt: TGTGCCAGCAGCTTAGATATCAACAATGAGCAGTTCTTC
j_gene: TRBJ2-7; v_gene: TRBV28; d_gene: -; len: 15; abundance: -; CDR3aa: CASSSPGTPYYEQYF; CDR3nt: TGTGCCAGCAGTTCCCCCGGGACACCGTACTACGAGCAGTACTTC
j_gene: TRBJ2-7; v_gene: TRBV3-1; d_gene: TRBD1; len: 13; abundance: few; CDR3aa: CASRTTTGVEQYF; CDR3nt: TGTGCCAGCAGAACAACGACAGGGGTCGAGCAGTACTTC
j_gene: TRBJ2-3; v_gene: TRBV10-3; d_gene: -; len: 14; abundance: -; CDR3aa: CAFKVRAGEDTQYF; CDR3nt: TGTGCCTTCAAAGTCAGAGCGGGTGAGGATACGCAGTATTTT
j_gene: TRBJ2-1; v_gene: TRBV5-1; d_gene: -; len: 15; abundance: many; CDR3aa: CASSSLAYSYNEQFF; CDR3nt: TGCGCCAGCAGCTCCTTAGCGTACTCCTACAATGAGCAGTTCTTC
j_gene: TRBJ2-1; v_gene: TRBV7-9; d_gene: TRBD2; len: 15; abundance: -; CDR3aa: CASSLKAGGMDEQFF; CDR3nt: TGTGCCAGCAGCTTAAAAGCGGGAGGGATGGATGAGCAGTTCTTC
j_gene: TRBJ2-3; v_gene: TRBV15; d_gene: TRBD2; len: 17; abundance: few; CDR3aa: CATTLLSSGIHTDTQYF; CDR3nt: TGTGCCACCACCCTCCTAAGTAGCGGGATCCACACAGATACGCAGTATTTT
j_gene: TRBJ2-1; v_gene: TRBV12-3/TRBV12-4; d_gene: -; len: 14; abundance: few; CDR3aa: CASSFGPGLLGQFF; CDR3nt: TGTGCCAGCAGCTTCGGACCAGGGCTTTTAGGGCAGTTCTTC
j_gene: TRBJ2-5; v_gene: TRBV5-1; d_gene: -; len: 13; abundance: many; CDR3aa: CASSFTGEETQYF; CDR3nt: TGCGCCAGCAGCTTTACCGGCGAAGAGACCCAGTACTTC
j_gene: TRBJ2-5; v_gene: TRBV15; d_gene: -; len: 14; abundance: -; CDR3aa: CATSRDYTEETQYF; CDR3nt: TGTGCCACCAGCAGAGACTACACAGAAGAGACCCAGTACTTC
j_gene: TRBJ2-3; v_gene: TRBV30; d_gene: -; len: 15; abundance: -; CDR3aa: CAWSGLGGISDTQYF; CDR3nt: TGTGCCTGGAGTGGGCTAGGGGGGATCTCAGATACGCAGTATTTT
j_gene: TRBJ2-3; v_gene: TRBV7-6; d_gene: TRBD2; len: 12; abundance: many; CDR3aa: CASGLVPDTQYF; CDR3nt: TGTGCCAGCGGACTAGTCCCAGATACGCAGTATTTT
j_gene: TRBJ2-7; v_gene: TRBV5-1; d_gene: -; len: 12; abundance: many; CDR3aa: CASRRNPYEQYF; CDR3nt: TGCGCCAGCAGAAGAAACCCCTACGAGCAGTACTTC
j_gene: TRBJ2-1; v_gene: TRBV10-3; d_gene: TRBD2; len: 13; abundance: many; CDR3aa: CAIRTSGDLEQFF; CDR3nt: TGTGCCATCCGGACTAGCGGGGATCTTGAGCAGTTCTTC
j_gene: TRBJ2-2; v_gene: TRBV11-2; d_gene: TRBD2; len: 17; abundance: -; CDR3aa: CGSSRGRGLAGDGELFF; CDR3nt: TGTGGCAGCAGCCGAGGTCGTGGGCTAGCGGGAGACGGGGAGCTGTTTTTT
j_gene: TRBJ2-3; v_gene: TRBV7-3; d_gene: -; len: 15; abundance: few; CDR3aa: CASSREPSSTDTQYF; CDR3nt: TGTGCCAGCAGCCGCGAACCGTCTAGCACAGATACGCAGTATTTT